Following are 22 T cell receptor beta chains from one sample sequenced in a study of T cells expressing NK-cell markers. TCRdb re-called the 5' RACE reads; every CDR3 protein appears as one record, without DNA. This repertoire includes approximately 460,000 distinct CDR3 sequences. Sequencing was done on a sample of blood T cells: a sorted CD56 or NKG2C T cell subset, CD4+ or CD8+ T cells, or bulk PBMC T cells (not recorded which). The receptors derive from a woman between 18 and 69 years old in good health.

The CDR3: CASSRDRGLQGNTIYF. The chain joins TRBV4-3 to TRBJ1-3; TCRdb designates TRBD1, a call that cannot be tested without DNA. CDR1 is LGHNA, CDR2 YSLEER, per germline. This CDR3 has 16 residues.

The V and J genes are TRBV7-3 and TRBJ2-1; TCRdb reports TRBD1, a call that lacks DNA to check it against. CDR3 length: 17 residues. Germline V gene sequence: CDR1 SGHTA, CDR2 FQGTGA. CDR3 sequence: CASRRLPRDRGHNEQFF.

The chain combines TRBV29-1 with TRBJ2-4; as DNA is missing, the TRBD1 call by TCRdb cannot be tested. The CDR3 contains 13 residues. Germline-derived CDR1 and CDR2 are SQVTM and ANQGSEA. CDR3 amino acids: CSVKTGVGNIQYF.

V is TRBV12-5 and J is TRBJ2-1; TCRdb lists TRBD2, though no DNA is available to test this call. This CDR3 is 14 amino acids long. Germline assignment: CDR1 LGHNT and CDR2 FRNRAP. CDR3 protein: CASGLWPLDDEQFF.

V usage is TRBV15 and J usage is TRBJ2-7. Germline CDR1 is LNHNV and CDR2 is YYDKDF (reference sequence). This CDR3 is built from 14 residues. The chain's CDR3 is CATSRDTGTYEQYF.

CDR3 sequence reads: CASSHRTSSTDTQYF. J is TRBJ2-3 and V is TRBV7-8. The CDR3 extends over 15 amino acids. Germline assignment: CDR1 SGHVS and CDR2 FQNEAQ.

This chain links TRBV6-5 with TRBJ1-5; without DNA, the TCRdb call of TRBD1 cannot be checked. The CDR3 spans 16 residues. Germline lookup yields CDR1 MNHEY and CDR2 SVGAGI. The CDR3: CASSYRRDRRIGPQHF.

The CDR3 region is CASSSHSGDYTEQFF. V and J are TRBV9 and TRBJ2-1; TCRdb returns TRBD2, unconfirmable since there is no DNA. The CDR3 spans 15 residues. The germline V gene encodes CDR1 SGDLS and CDR2 YYNGEE.

The chain uses TRBV24-1 and TRBJ2-7. CDR1 and CDR2 (germline): KGHDR, SFDVKD. CDR3 length equals 15 residues. CDR3 protein: CATSDLRQDSYEQYF.

The J gene is TRBJ2-3, the V gene TRBV4-1; the TRBD1 assignment by TCRdb is unverifiable without DNA. This CDR3 is built from 17 residues. The germline V gene has CDR1 MGHRA and CDR2 YSYEKL. The CDR3 protein is CASSYRDRVTGTDTQYF.

The V call is TRBV6-2 or TRBV6-3, the J call TRBJ2-7; the D call from TCRdb, TRBD2, cannot be confirmed without DNA. This CDR3 region has 21 residues. Germline values: CDR1 MNHEY, CDR2 SVGEGT. The CDR3 reads CASSYEEPPASGSQSIYEQYF.

CDR3 loop: CASSQRAGSGYTF. The chain has TRBV4-3 and TRBJ1-2; TCRdb lists TRBD1, though no DNA is available to test this call. This CDR3 has 13 amino acids. From germline, CDR1 is LGHNA and CDR2 YSLEER.

This chain connects TRBV5-1 to TRBJ2-2; the TRBD1 assignment by TCRdb is unverifiable without DNA. This CDR3 comprises 15 residues. Per the germline V gene, CDR1 is SGHRS and CDR2 is YFSETQ. CDR3 protein: CASSYGPESTGELFF.

V usage is TRBV20-1 and J usage is TRBJ2-5; there is no DNA to check the TCRdb D call of TRBD2. CDR1 is DFQATT, CDR2 SNEGSKA, per germline (reference sequence). The CDR3 covers 13 residues. The CDR3 sequence is CSAVGLAGETQYF.

The chain has TRBV28 and TRBJ1-6. The CDR3 has 13 amino acids. CDR1 is MDHEN, CDR2 SYDVKM, per germline. CDR3 protein: CASSLETNSPLHF.

The chain joins TRBV25-1 to TRBJ2-7; TCRdb picks TRBD1, but there is no DNA to check that call. The CDR3 extends over 15 amino acids. Germline assignment: CDR1 MGHDK and CDR2 SYGVNS. The chain's CDR3 is CACSDAGTATYKQYF.

The CDR3 reads CASSLWGGRGNEQYF. The V and J genes are TRBV12-3 or TRBV12-4 and TRBJ2-7; TCRdb lists TRBD2, though no DNA is available to test this call. CDR3 length: 15 residues.

The genes are TRBV7-8 and TRBJ2-1. The CDR3 covers 14 residues. The germline gives CDR1 SGHVS, CDR2 FQNEAQ. This chain's CDR3 is CASSLMGFDNEQFF.

J is TRBJ2-1 and V is TRBV7-2. Germline-derived CDR1 and CDR2 are SGHTA and FQGNSA. The CDR3 extends over 12 amino acids. CDR3: CASSRTWDEQFF.

V and J are TRBV15 and TRBJ2-4. The CDR3 has 15 residues. The germline CDR1 and CDR2 sequences are LNHNV and YYDKDF (reference sequence). CDR3 loop: CATSRDLGLRDIQYF.

This sequence joins TRBV27 and TRBJ2-7; the D call of TRBD2 rests on TCRdb alone, since no DNA is present to check it. CDR1 and CDR2 (germline): MNHEY, SMNVEV (reference sequence). This CDR3 has 13 residues. The CDR3 spells CASSYQVGHEQYF.

The V gene is TRBV7-2, the J gene TRBJ2-3; absent DNA, TCRdb's TRBD1 call cannot be checked. This CDR3 is 13 amino acids long. Germline V gives CDR1 SGHTA, CDR2 FQGNSA. The chain's CDR3 is CASSPPVTDTQYF.